This is a list of T cell receptor beta chains from one sample in a study of CD8+ T cells in alopecia areata. TCRdb's copy holds only in-frame clones and misses some; the assay was immunoSEQ multiplex PCR. The sample holds roughly 8,000 clones, over 65% seen once. The material sequenced was CD4+ Tregs sorted from blood. Receptors were obtained from a human donor with alopecia areata. CDR3s leave out the opening cysteine and the closing phenylalanine or tryptophan. The order of the fields is clone size, V gene, J gene, CDR3 protein. Clone size is given for some rows only: seen once, a few or many times, or a class if the clone is expanded.

clone_size: -; v_call: TRBV19; j_call: TRBJ2-5; cdr3_aa: ASSFAATQETQY
clone_size: -; v_call: TRBV6-5; j_call: TRBJ2-5; cdr3_aa: ASSFSTSGTQY
clone_size: -; v_call: TRBV5-1; j_call: TRBJ2-3; cdr3_aa: ASSLVLAGVRIPSTDTQY
clone_size: -; v_call: TRBV25-1; j_call: TRBJ2-5; cdr3_aa: ASSQNRGQETQY
clone_size: -; v_call: TRBV7-9; j_call: TRBJ2-5; cdr3_aa: ASSFLDQQETQY
clone_size: -; v_call: TRBV28; j_call: TRBJ1-5; cdr3_aa: ASSSRTGGLNQPQH
clone_size: -; v_call: TRBV6-5; j_call: TRBJ2-5; cdr3_aa: ASSGTSGQTQY
clone_size: -; v_call: TRBV7-2; j_call: TRBJ2-7; cdr3_aa: ASSPGLAYERY
clone_size: -; v_call: TRBV7-2; j_call: TRBJ2-7; cdr3_aa: ASSLAFTSGRPYEQY
clone_size: -; v_call: TRBV5-1; j_call: TRBJ2-1; cdr3_aa: ASSSLGSYNEQF
clone_size: -; v_call: TRBV7-2; j_call: TRBJ2-1; cdr3_aa: ASSLTSGSLNEQF
clone_size: -; v_call: TRBV14; j_call: TRBJ2-1; cdr3_aa: ASSQGGAWVSYNEQF
clone_size: -; v_call: TRBV6-6; j_call: TRBJ1-5; cdr3_aa: ASRAGTGDFNQPQH
clone_size: -; v_call: TRBV6-5; j_call: TRBJ2-7; cdr3_aa: ASSYGSALSGVQY
clone_size: -; v_call: TRBV11-2; j_call: TRBJ1-5; cdr3_aa: ASSFGGAGNQPQH
clone_size: -; v_call: TRBV4-3; j_call: TRBJ2-3; cdr3_aa: ASSGRNSDTQY
clone_size: -; v_call: TRBV19; j_call: TRBJ2-1; cdr3_aa: ASRVSGGRALSYNEQF
clone_size: few; v_call: TRBV28; j_call: TRBJ2-5; cdr3_aa: ASSHSGAAQETQY
clone_size: -; v_call: TRBV6-6; j_call: TRBJ2-1; cdr3_aa: ASSIDRISYNEQF
clone_size: -; v_call: TRBV7-9; j_call: TRBJ2-7; cdr3_aa: ASSFGQGIGTGTSDEQY
clone_size: -; v_call: TRBV28; j_call: TRBJ1-1; cdr3_aa: ASRRQNTEAF
clone_size: few; v_call: TRBV7-9; j_call: TRBJ1-6; cdr3_aa: ASSRGHFSPLH